The 3 T cell receptor beta chains below were found in one sample sequenced in a study of CD8+CD57+ T cells in acquired aplastic anemia. Profiling of TCR beta VDJ combinations and CDR3 sequences used genomic DNA as template. TCRdb ran MiXCR on the reads and lists one entry per CDR3 protein. Among around 230,000 distinct CDR3 sequences, roughly 55% were seen once, and the ten largest hold about 31%. Sequences were obtained from sorted CD4+, CD8+, or CD8+CD57+ T cells (not recorded which) from PBMCs. These receptors originate from a human donor in good health.

The V gene is TRBV20-1, the J gene TRBJ1-1; D unclear. The CDR3 covers 11 residues. V lost 2 bases to trimming and J lost 1 base, with 2 bases between them. The germline V gene has CDR1 DFQATT and CDR2 SNEGSKA (reference sequence). The CDR3 DNA is TGCAGTGCTAGACCGAACACTGAAGCTTTCTTT. Protein: CSARPNTEAFF.

This clonotype was seen just once. The chain employs TRBV7-3 and TRBJ2-7; unclear D gene. Germline assignment: CDR1 SGHTA and CDR2 FQGTGA. Trimming cost V 4 bases and J 5 bases, with 18 bases left between them. This CDR3 has 15 residues. In DNA form, the CDR3 reads TGTGCCAGCAGCTATGACGGCCTAGGGCCCGACGAGCAGTACTTC. As protein: CASSYDGLGPDEQYF.

V is TRBV5-8 and J is TRBJ2-3; D is ambiguous. The germline V gene encodes CDR1 SGHTS and CDR2 YDEGEE. The CDR3 runs 13 residues. Deletions cut 3 bases from V and 2 bases from J, with 7 bases between. The CDR3, as DNA: TGTGCCAGCAGCTGGATAGACACAGATACGCAGTATTTT. Translated: CASSWIDTDTQYF.